This TCR beta chain is drawn from a study of tumor-infiltrating lymphocytes in localized non-small cell lung cancer. The overall study: Patients included smokers and never-smokers with various histologies, some sampled after neoadjuvant chemotherapy. Tumor tissue and non-adjacent uninvolved lung came from each patient.

This clone has a single count. Its antigen is still unknown. Germline CDR1 MGHDK, CDR2 SYGVNS. J lost 1 base, V lost 4 bases, and 4 bases had no gene match. There are 16 residues in the CDR3. Assay used: immunoSEQ multiplex PCR; TCRdb lists only in-frame clones, some missing. The repertoire holds fewer than 7,500 clones, with around 55% as singletons. Notes on the study in general: Tumor T-cell fraction from TCR sequencing was not associated with recurrence-free survival (p = 0.61). Different pieces of the same tissue were used for each assay.

This chain connects TRBV25-1 to TRBJ2-2; 9 bases align to TRBD2. The sample was lung tumor tissue. This receptor was obtained from a human donor with non-small cell lung cancer. The DNA of the CDR3 is TGTGCCAGCAGTGGACTAGCGGCCGGGAACACCGGGGAGCTGTTTTTT. Its translation is CASSGLAAGNTGELFF.